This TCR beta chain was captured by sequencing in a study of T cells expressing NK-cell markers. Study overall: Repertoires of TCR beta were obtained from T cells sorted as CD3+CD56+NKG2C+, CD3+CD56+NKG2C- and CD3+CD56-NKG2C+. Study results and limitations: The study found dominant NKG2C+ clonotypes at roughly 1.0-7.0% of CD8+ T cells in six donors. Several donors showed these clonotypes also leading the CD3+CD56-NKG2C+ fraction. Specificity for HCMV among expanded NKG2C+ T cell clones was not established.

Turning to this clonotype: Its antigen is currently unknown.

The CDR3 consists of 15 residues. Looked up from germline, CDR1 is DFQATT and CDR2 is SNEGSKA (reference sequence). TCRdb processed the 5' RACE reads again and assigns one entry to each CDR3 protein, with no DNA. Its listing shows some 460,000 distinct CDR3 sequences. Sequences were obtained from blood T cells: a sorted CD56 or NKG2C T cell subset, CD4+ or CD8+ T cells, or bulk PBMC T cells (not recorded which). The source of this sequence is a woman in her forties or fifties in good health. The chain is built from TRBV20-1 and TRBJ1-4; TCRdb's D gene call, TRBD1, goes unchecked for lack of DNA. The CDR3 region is CSASPDRVSNEKLFF.